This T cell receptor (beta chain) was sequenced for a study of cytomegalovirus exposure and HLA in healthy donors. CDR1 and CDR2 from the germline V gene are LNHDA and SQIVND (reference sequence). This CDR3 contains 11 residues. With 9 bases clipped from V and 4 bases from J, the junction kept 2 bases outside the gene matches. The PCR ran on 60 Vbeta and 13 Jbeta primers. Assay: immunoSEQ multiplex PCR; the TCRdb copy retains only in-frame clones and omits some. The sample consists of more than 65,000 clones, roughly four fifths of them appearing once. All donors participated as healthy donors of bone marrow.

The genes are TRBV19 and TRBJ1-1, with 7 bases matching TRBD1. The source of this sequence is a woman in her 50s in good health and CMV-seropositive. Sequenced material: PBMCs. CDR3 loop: CARRDSTEAFF. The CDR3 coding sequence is TGTGCCAGACGGGACAGCACTGAAGCTTTCTTT.